This T cell receptor beta chain was recorded in a study of blood T cell repertoires in COVID-19. Overall study: The samples span acute and convalescent COVID-19 from the United States, Italy and Spain. Nucleic acid was either cDNA or gDNA, and it came from T cells, B-cell-depleted T cells, or PBMCs.

This CDR3 has 13 amino acids. Germline values: CDR1 MNHEY, CDR2 SVGAGI. The J segment lost 2 bases and the V segment lost 10 bases, leaving 5 bases of the junction unmatched. Original data processing: Counts of nucleated cells, estimated from reference gene primer amplification, were obtained. The repertoire was sequenced with immunoSEQ multiplex PCR; TCRdb's copy has only in-frame clones and lacks some. From that table come the V and J calls and clone size; the DNA was used to work out D and trimming. The sample contains under 200,000 clones, around 83% of which appear only once. The sequence was obtained from a middle-aged man with acute or convalescent COVID-19. Source material: peripheral blood. The chain links TRBV6-5 to TRBJ1-3; 7 bases align to TRBD1. The CDR3 DNA reads as TGTGCCACCAAGGGGGCGCCTGGAAACACCATATATTTT. Amino acids: CATKGAPGNTIYF.